This T cell receptor (beta chain) was identified during a study of tumor and adjacent non-tumor tissue in lung cancer. Study details: Aged about 31 to 80 years, patients included nine to eleven men and several women with stage I to III disease. Each sample yielded around 4 million productive TCRbeta reads on average.

Three rounds of nested PCR, following a modified ARM-PCR protocol, produced the TCRbeta library. TCRdb used MiXCR to reprocess the multiplex PCR reads, holding one entry per CDR3 protein. The data contain approximately 68,000 distinct CDR3 sequences, roughly 73% of them seen just once; the ten biggest clones take up about 30%. No cell sorting was done before RNA was extracted from the tissue. The germline V and J ends were trimmed by 4 bases and 10 bases, with 13 bases remaining between them. The CDR3 totals 11 residues. Looked up from germline, CDR1 is DFQATT and CDR2 is SNEGSKA (reference sequence).

The rearrangement links TRBV20-1 to TRBJ1-2; D remains unclear. Sequences were obtained from lung tumor tissue. The TCR sequence derives from a man in his 60s with non-small cell lung cancer. The CDR3 sequence: CSATTDFDYTF. CDR3 coding DNA: TGCAGTGCTACGACTGATTTTGACTACACCTTC.